Presented here are 11 T cell receptor beta chains from one specimen sequenced in a study of OX40 agonist ivuxolimab in advanced cancers. Clones were read by immunoSEQ multiplex PCR, and TCRdb kept only the in-frame ones, dropping some. The table lists under 80,000 clones, 87% of them singletons. The sequencing here drew on CD4+ or CD8+ T cells sorted from blood, taken in a trial of the OX40 agonist ivuxolimab. The receptors shown here come from an adult with an advanced solid tumor such as melanoma, head and neck, liver or kidney cancer.

The V call is TRBV7-8, the J call TRBJ2-3; D is undetermined. Trimming cost V 2 bases and J 9 bases, with 6 bases left between them. Germline values: CDR1 SGHVS, CDR2 FQNEAQ. The CDR3 is 11 amino acids. The CDR3 sequence is CASSLQRTQYF. The DNA of the CDR3 is TGTGCCAGCAGCTTACAGAGAACGCAGTATTTT.

This rearrangement joins TRBV6-5 to TRBJ1-1; D is unresolved. The CDR3 spans 14 residues. V gave up 7 bases and J gave up 0 bases, with 12 bases separating them. The germline gives CDR1 MNHEY, CDR2 SVGAGI. The CDR3 here is CASNTDGMNTEAFF. In DNA form, the CDR3 reads TGTGCCAGCAACACGGACGGCATGAACACTGAAGCTTTCTTT.

The chain joins TRBV7-9 to TRBJ1-1; the D is unclear. Germline V gives CDR1 SEHNR, CDR2 FQNEAQ (reference sequence). The V gene lost 6 bases and the J gene lost 5 bases, with 10 bases spanning the gap. CDR3 length: 12 residues. The DNA of the CDR3 is TGTGCCAGCAGTCATTCGAAGACTGAAGCTTTCTTT. Translating gives CASSHSKTEAFF.

The V call is TRBV6-5, the J call TRBJ2-5; D is uncertain. The ends were cut back, 0 bases at V and 0 bases at J, with 5 bases in the middle. Germline CDR1 is MNHEY and CDR2 is SVGAGI. The CDR3 sequence is 14 residues long. The CDR3 is CASSYSYNQETQYF. The CDR3 coding sequence is TGTGCCAGCAGTTACTCGTACAACCAAGAGACCCAGTACTTC.

This chain uses TRBV7-8 with TRBJ2-1, with TRBD2 matching 9 bases. The CDR3 is 17 amino acids. Trimming removed 1 base from V and 2 bases from J; junction bases left unmatched: 6. The germline gives CDR1 SGHVS, CDR2 FQNEAQ. Here the CDR3 reads CASSLGKGLAAYNEQFF. CDR3 bases: TGTGCCAGCAGCTTAGGAAAGGGACTAGCAGCCTACAATGAGCAGTTCTTC.

This clone has more than one count but fewer than ten. This chain links TRBV6-1 with TRBJ1-5, with D possibly being TRBD1 (6 bases). The CDR3 has 14 residues. Per the germline V gene, CDR1 is MNHNS and CDR2 is SASEGT. Trimming removed 4 bases at V and 6 bases at J, with 13 bases between. The CDR3 loop reads CASSVPRGSQPQHF. CDR3 sequence (DNA): TGTGCCAGCAGTGTCCCCAGGGGTAGTCAGCCCCAGCATTTT.

This clone came up once. The chain links TRBV7-2 to TRBJ1-4; D is uncertain. Trimming removed 2 bases from V and 5 bases from J, with 12 bases in between. Germline V gene sequence: CDR1 SGHTA, CDR2 FQGNSA. The CDR3 covers 15 residues. The CDR3 DNA reads as TGTGCCAGCAGCTTACCCGAAATGATAAATGAAAAACTGTTTTTT. Translation: CASSLPEMINEKLFF.

The V gene is TRBV28, the J gene TRBJ2-7; maybe TRBD2 (5 bases). Deletions cut 7 bases from V and 0 bases from J, with 10 bases between. This CDR3 is 13 amino acids long. CDR1 MDHEN and CDR2 SYDVKM come from the germline V gene. The CDR3 loop is CASTTGLSYEQYF. CDR3 nucleotides: TGTGCCAGCACCACCGGACTCTCCTACGAGCAGTACTTC.

The chain uses TRBV6-5 and TRBJ2-7; 9 nucleotides match TRBD1. CDR1 and CDR2 from the germline V gene are MNHEY and SVGAGI. The CDR3 length is 15 residues. V trimming: 6 bases; J trimming: 2 bases; junction bases outside the gene matches: 8. The CDR3 region has the DNA TGTGCCAGCAGCAAGACCCGGGACAGGGCCTACGAGCAGTACTTC. Encoded protein: CASSKTRDRAYEQYF.

CDR3 sequence: CATSSWGGIGNQPQHF. The CDR3 DNA is TGTGCCACCAGCTCGTGGGGAGGAATCGGCAATCAGCCCCAGCATTTT. The chain joins TRBV15 to TRBJ1-5; D remains ambiguous. The CDR3 sequence is 16 residues long. V was clipped by 5 bases and J by 2 bases, with 16 bases between them. The germline V gene encodes CDR1 LNHNV and CDR2 YYDKDF (reference sequence). Looking up the rest from reference TRBV15 and TRBJ1-5 gives the full variable domain: DAMVIQNPRYQVTQFGKPVTLSCSQTLNHNVMYWYQQKSSQAPKLLFHYYDKDFNNEADTPDNFQSRRPNTSFCFLDIRSPGLGDTAMYLCATSSWGGIGNQPQHFGDGTRLSIL.

The CDR3 loop is CASSLGQGADGYTF. CDR3 sequence (DNA): TGTGCCAGCTCACTAGGACAGGGGGCGGATGGCTACACCTTC. The rearrangement uses TRBV18 and TRBJ1-2, with 11 bases lining up with TRBD1. This CDR3 region has 14 residues. After removal of 4 bases from V and 6 bases from J, the junction contained 4 bases not matched to a gene. Germline CDR1 is KGHSH and CDR2 is LQKENI. Filled out from reference TRBV18 and TRBJ1-2, the complete variable domain reads NAGVMQNPRHLVRRRGQEARLRCSPMKGHSHVYWYRQLPEEGLKFMVYLQKENIIDESGMPKERFSAEFPKEGPSILRIQQVVRGDSAAYFCASSLGQGADGYTFGSGTRLTVV.